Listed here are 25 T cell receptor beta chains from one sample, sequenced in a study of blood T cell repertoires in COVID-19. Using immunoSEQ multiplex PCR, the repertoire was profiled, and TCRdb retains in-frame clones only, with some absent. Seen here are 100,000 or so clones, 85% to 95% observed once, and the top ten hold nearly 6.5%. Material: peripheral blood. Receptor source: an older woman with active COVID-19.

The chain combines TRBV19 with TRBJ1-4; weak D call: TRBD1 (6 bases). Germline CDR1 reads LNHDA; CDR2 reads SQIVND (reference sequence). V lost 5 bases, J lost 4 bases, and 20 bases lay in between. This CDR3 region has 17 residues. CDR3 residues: CASSPKTYRDNNEKLFF. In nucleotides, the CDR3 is TGTGCCAGTAGTCCAAAGACTTACCGGGACAATAATGAAAAACTGTTTTTT. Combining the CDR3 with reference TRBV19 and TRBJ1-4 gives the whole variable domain DGGITQSPKYLFRKEGQNVTLSCEQNLNHDAMYWYRQDPGQGLRLIYYSQIVNDFQKGDIAEGYSVSREKKESFPLTVTSAQKNPTAFYLCASSPKTYRDNNEKLFFGSGTQLSVL.

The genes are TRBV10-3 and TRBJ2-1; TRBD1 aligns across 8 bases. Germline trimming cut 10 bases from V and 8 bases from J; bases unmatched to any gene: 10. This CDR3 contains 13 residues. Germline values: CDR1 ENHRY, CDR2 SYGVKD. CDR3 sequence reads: CATHRGVFDEQFF. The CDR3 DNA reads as TGTGCCACTCACAGGGGGGTCTTCGATGAGCAGTTCTTC.

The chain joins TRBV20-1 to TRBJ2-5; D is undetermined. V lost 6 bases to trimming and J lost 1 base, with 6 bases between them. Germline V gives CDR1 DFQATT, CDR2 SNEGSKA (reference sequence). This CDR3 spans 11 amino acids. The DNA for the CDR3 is TGCAGTGCCCCGCGCCAAGAGACCCAGTACTTC. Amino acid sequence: CSAPRQETQYF.

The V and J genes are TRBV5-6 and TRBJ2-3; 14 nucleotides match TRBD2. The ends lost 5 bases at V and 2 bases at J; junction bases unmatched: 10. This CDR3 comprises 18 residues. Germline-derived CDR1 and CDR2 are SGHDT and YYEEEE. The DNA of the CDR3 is TGTGCCAGCAGGACTAGCGGGAGGGCCCCTCCTTTCACAGATACGCAGTATTTT. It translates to CASRTSGRAPPFTDTQYF.

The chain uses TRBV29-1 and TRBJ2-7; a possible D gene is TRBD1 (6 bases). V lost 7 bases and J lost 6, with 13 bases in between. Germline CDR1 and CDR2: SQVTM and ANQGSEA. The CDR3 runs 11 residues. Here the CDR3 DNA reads TGCAGCGCCAGGACAGTAGGCGAGCAGTACTTC. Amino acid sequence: CSARTVGEQYF.

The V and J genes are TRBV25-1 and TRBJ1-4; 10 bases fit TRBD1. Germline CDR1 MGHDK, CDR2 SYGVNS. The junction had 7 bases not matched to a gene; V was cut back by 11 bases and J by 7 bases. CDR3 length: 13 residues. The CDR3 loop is CAVEGQGFEKLFF. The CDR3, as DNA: TGTGCCGTAGAGGGACAGGGGTTTGAAAAACTGTTTTTT.

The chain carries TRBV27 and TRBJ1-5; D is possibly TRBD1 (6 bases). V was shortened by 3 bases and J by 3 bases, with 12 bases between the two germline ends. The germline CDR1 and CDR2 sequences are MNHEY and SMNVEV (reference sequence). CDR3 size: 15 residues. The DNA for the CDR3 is TGTGCCAGCAGTTTCAGGGGCTGGGACAATCAGCCCCAGCATTTT. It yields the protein CASSFRGWDNQPQHF.

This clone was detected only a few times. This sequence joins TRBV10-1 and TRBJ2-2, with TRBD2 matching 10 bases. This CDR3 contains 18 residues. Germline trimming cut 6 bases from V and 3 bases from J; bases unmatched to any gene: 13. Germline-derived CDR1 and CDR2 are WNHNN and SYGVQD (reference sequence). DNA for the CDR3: TGCGCCAGCAGCGGCACCGGGACTAGCGTCCGGCACACCGGGGAGCTGTTTTTT. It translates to CASSGTGTSVRHTGELFF.

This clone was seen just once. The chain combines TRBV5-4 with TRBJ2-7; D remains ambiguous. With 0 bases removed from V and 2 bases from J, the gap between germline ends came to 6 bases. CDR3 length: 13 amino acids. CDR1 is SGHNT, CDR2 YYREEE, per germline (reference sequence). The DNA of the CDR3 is TGTGCCAGCAGCTTGGAAACAGCCTACGAGCAGTACTTC. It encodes CASSLETAYEQYF.

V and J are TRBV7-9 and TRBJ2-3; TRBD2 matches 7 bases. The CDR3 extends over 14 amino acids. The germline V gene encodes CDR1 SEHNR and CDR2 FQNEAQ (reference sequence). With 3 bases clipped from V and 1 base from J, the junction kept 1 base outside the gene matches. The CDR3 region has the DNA TGTGCCAGCAGCTTGGCGGGGGGCACAGATACGCAGTATTTT. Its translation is CASSLAGGTDTQYF.

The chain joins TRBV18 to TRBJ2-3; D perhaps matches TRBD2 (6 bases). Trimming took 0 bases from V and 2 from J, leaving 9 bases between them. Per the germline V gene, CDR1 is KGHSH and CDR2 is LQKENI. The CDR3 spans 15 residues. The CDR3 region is CASSPPGTLTDTQYF. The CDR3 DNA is TGTGCCAGCTCACCACCTGGGACTCTCACAGATACGCAGTATTTT.

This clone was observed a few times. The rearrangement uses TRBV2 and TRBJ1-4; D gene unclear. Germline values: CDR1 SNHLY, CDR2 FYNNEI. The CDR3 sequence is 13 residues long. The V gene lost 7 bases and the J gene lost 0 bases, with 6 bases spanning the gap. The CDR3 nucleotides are TGTGCCAGCAACACAGCAACTAATGAAAAACTGTTTTTT. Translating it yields CASNTATNEKLFF.

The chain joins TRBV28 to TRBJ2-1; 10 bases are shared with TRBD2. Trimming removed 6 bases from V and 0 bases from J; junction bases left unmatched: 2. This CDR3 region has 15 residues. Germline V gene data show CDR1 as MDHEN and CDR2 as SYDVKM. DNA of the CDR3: TGTGCCAGCAGCCAGCGGGGGGGCTCCTACAATGAGCAGTTCTTC. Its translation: CASSQRGGSYNEQFF.

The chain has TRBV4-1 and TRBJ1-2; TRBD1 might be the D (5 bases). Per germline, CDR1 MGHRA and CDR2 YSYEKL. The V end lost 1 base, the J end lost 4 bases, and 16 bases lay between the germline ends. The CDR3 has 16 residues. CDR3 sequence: CASSQGGQGGLYGYTF. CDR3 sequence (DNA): TGCGCCAGCAGCCAAGGCGGGCAGGGAGGACTCTATGGCTACACCTTC.

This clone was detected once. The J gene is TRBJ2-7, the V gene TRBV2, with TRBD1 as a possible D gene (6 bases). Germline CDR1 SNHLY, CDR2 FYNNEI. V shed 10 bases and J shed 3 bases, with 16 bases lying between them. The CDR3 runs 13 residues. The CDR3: CATRTAFHYEQYF. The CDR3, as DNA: TGTGCCACCAGGACAGCCTTCCACTACGAGCAGTACTTC.

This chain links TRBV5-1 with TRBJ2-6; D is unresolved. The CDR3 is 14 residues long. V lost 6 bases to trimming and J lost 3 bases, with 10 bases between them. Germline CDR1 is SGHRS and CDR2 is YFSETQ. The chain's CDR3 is CASNPTDGANVLTF. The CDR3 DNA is TGCGCCAGCAACCCCACAGATGGGGCCAACGTCCTGACTTTC.

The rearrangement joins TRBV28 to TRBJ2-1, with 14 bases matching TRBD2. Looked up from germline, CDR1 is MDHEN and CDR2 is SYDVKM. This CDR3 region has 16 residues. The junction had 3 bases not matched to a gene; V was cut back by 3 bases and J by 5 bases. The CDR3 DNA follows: TGTGCCAGCAGTTTTGGACTAGCGGGAGGCCACAATGAGCAGTTCTTC. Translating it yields CASSFGLAGGHNEQFF.

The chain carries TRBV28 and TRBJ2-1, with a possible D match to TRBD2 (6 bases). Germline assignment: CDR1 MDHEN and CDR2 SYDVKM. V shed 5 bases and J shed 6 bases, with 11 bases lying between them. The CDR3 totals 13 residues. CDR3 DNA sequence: TGTGCCAGCAGTACGGGGGACTTCAATGAGCAGTTCTTC. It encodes CASSTGDFNEQFF.

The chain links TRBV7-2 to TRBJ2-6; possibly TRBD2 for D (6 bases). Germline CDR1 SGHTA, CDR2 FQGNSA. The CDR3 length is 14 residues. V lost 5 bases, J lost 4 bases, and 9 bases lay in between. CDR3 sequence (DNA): TGTGCCAGCAGCCCACGGGGGGGGGCCAACGTCCTGACTTTC. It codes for CASSPRGGANVLTF.

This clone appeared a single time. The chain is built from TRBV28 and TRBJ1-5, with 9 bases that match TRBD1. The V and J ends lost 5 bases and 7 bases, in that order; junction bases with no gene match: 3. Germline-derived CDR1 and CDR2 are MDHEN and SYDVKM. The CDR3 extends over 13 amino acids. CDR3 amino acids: CASSTGQGQPQHF. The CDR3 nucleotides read TGTGCCAGCAGTACGGGACAGGGACAGCCCCAGCATTTT.

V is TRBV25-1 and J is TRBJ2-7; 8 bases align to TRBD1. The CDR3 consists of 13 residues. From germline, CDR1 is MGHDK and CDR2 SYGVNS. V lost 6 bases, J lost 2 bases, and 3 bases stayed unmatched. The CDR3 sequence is CASRGQDAYEQYF. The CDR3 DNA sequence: TGTGCCAGCAGGGGACAGGATGCCTACGAGCAGTACTTC.

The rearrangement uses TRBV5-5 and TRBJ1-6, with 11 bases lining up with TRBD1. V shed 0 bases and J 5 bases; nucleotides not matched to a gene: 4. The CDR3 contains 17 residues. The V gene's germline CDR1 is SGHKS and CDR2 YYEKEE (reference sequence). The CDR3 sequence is CASSLVGQGANNSPLHF. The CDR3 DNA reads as TGTGCCAGCAGCTTGGTAGGACAGGGGGCCAATAATTCACCCCTCCACTTT.

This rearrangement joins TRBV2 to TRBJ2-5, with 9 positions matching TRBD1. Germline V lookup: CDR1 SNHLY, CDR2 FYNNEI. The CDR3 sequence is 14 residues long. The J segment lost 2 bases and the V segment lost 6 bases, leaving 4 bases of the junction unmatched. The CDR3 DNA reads TGTGCCAGCAGCTCTGGGACAGGGCAAGAGACCCAGTACTTC. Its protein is CASSSGTGQETQYF.

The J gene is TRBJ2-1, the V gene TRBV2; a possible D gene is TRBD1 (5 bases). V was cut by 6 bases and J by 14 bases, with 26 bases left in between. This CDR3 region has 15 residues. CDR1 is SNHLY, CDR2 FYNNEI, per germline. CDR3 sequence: CASSATERLGAREFF. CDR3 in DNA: TGTGCCAGCAGCGCGACGGAGAGACTTGGGGCCCGAGAGTTCTTC.

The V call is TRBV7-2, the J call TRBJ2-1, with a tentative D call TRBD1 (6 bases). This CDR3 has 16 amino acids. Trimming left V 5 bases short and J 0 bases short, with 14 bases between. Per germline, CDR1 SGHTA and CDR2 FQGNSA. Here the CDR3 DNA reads TGTGCCAGCAGCCCGCGACAGGACCCCTCCTACAATGAGCAGTTCTTC. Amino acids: CASSPRQDPSYNEQFF.